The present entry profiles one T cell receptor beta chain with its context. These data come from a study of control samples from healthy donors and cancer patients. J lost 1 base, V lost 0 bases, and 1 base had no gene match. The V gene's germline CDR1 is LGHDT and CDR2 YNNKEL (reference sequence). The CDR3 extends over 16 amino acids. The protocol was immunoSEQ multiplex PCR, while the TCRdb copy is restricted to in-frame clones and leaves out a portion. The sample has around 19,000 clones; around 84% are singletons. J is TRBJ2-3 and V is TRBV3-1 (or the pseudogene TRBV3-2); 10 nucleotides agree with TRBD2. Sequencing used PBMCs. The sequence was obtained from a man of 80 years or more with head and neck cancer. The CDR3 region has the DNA TGTGCCAGCAGCCAAGACCTAGCGGGGGGCACAGATACGCAGTATTTT. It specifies CASSQDLAGGTDTQYF.